This TCR beta chain derives from a study of PD-1 blockade in mismatch repair-deficient tumors. Only in-frame clones appear in the TCRdb table, and some are missing; sequencing was by immunoSEQ multiplex PCR. The data contain 76,000 or so clones, approximately 80% of them seen just once; the ten biggest clones take up around 5.5%. The source of this sequence is an adult with mismatch repair-deficient cancer. The specimen was peripheral blood, collected 44 weeks after starting pembrolizumab.

The CDR3 sequence is CASSQDRAGLGDVSTDTQYF. The CDR3 DNA reads TGCGCCAGCAGCCAAGATCGCGCCGGCCTGGGGGATGTTAGCACAGATACGCAGTATTTT. The rearrangement uses TRBV4-1 and TRBJ2-3, with D perhaps assigned TRBD1 or TRBD2 (5 bases each). Per the germline V gene, CDR1 is MGHRA and CDR2 is YSYEKL. Trimming stripped 0 bases from V and 0 bases from J, with 22 bases between. This CDR3 contains 20 residues.